Listed below are T cell receptor beta chains from one sample, sequenced in a study of T cells in Graves' hyperthyroidism and ophthalmopathy. Each CDR3 protein gets one entry after TCRdb re-called the multiplex PCR reads with MiXCR. The sample lists 300,000 to 400,000 distinct CDR3 sequences; around a sixth were seen once. The sequencing sample was made of blood. The origin of the receptors is a woman between 50 and 59 years old with Graves' hyperthyroidism. Both conserved end residues are part of each CDR3. D genes are given only for firm matches. Clone size is shown for a subset of rows, as once, few, many or a class of expanded clone.

TRBJ2-2	many	TRBD2	TRBV6-1	TGTGCCAGCAGTAGAAAAGCGGGAGCGAACACCGGGGAGCTGTTTTTT	CASSRKAGANTGELFF
TRBJ1-1	many	.	TRBV7-8	TGTGCCAGCAGCTACCCAGGGTCGAAGAACACTGAAGCTTTCTTT	CASSYPGSKNTEAFF
TRBJ2-5	.	TRBD2	TRBV19	TGTGCCAGTAGTCGCACAGGGGCGGAGGGACTAGCGGGCTTTCAAGAGACCCAGTACTTC	CASSRTGAEGLAGFQETQYF
TRBJ2-5	many	.	TRBV2	TGTGCCAGCACGAATCATCCAGGAGAGACCCAGTACTTC	CASTNHPGETQYF
TRBJ2-5	many	TRBD1	TRBV2	TGTGCCAGCAGTCCGGGACAGACCACGATCTTCCAAGAGACCCAGTACTTC	CASSPGQTTIFQETQYF
TRBJ1-1	few	.	TRBV6-1	TGTGCCAGCAGCTCGTCCCCAGGGGTCACTGAAGCTTTCTTT	CASSSSPGVTEAFF
TRBJ2-3	few	.	TRBV2	TGTGCCACGGGGCCAGATACGCAGTATTTT	CATGPDTQYF
TRBJ1-1	few	TRBD1	TRBV9	TGTGCCAGCGGGGACAGCAACACTGAAGCTTTCTTT	CASGDSNTEAFF
TRBJ2-3	many	TRBD1	TRBV6-1	TGTGCCAGCACCCCCGGGACAGCTAGCACAGATACGCAGTATTTT	CASTPGTASTDTQYF
TRBJ2-3	.	TRBD1	TRBV28	TGTGCCAGCAGTAAGGACAGGGGGCGCGGAGCAGATACGCAGTATTTT	CASSKDRGRGADTQYF
TRBJ2-7	once	TRBD2	TRBV5-1	TGCGCCAGCAGTCCTGGGGGACTACGTGTGAACGAGCAGTACTTC	CASSPGGLRVNEQYF
TRBJ2-2	.	TRBD2	TRBV28	TGTGCCAGCAGTTTACGCGGACTAGCGGGGGAAACCGGGGAGCTGTTTTTT	CASSLRGLAGETGELFF
TRBJ2-2	many	.	TRBV7-3	TGTGCCAGCAGCTTAACCAAGGGGAACGGGGAGCTGTTTTTT	CASSLTKGNGELFF
TRBJ1-2	few	TRBD1	TRBV6-1	TGTGCCAGCAGCAGGACAGGGTCGAATGGCTACACCTTC	CASSRTGSNGYTF
TRBJ1-2	.	.	TRBV15	TGTGCCACCAGCAGAGATATGGAATCCGGGATCGGCTACACCTTC	CATSRDMESGIGYTF
TRBJ2-5	.	TRBD1	TRBV11-2	TGTGCCAGCAGCTTAACCTCATCCGGGACAGGGGAGACCCAGTACTTC	CASSLTSSGTGETQYF
TRBJ1-1	many	.	TRBV28	TGTGCCAGCCGTACCGGGGGGGGCCGGGGGAACACTGAAGCTTTCTTT	CASRTGGGRGNTEAFF